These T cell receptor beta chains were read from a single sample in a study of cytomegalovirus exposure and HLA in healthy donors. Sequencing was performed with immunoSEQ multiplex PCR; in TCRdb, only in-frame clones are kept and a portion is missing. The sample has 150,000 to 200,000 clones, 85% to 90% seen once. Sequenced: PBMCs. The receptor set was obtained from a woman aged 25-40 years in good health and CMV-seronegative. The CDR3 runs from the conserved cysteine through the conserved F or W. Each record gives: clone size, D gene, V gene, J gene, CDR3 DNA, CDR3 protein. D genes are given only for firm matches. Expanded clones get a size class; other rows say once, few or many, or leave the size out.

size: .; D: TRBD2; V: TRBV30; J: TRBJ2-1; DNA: TGTGCCTGGAGACCTCGAACCCCCCGGGAGGGGCAGTTCTTC; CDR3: CAWRPRTPREGQFF
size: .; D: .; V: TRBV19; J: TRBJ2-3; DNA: TGTGCCAGCAAAACCGTCTTTCGGGCAGCTAGCAGCCATCATAAGAAGGATACGCAGTATTTT; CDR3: CASKTVFRAASSHHKKDTQYF
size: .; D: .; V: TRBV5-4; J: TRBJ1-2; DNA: TGTGCCAGCAGCAGGACAGCCCAAGGGGACTATGGCTACACCTTC; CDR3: CASSRTAQGDYGYTF
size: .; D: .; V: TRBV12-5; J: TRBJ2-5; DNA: TGTGCTAGTGGTTTCACGGTCCGGGACACCGGACCTCTCCAAGAGACCCAGTACTTC; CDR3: CASGFTVRDTGPLQETQYF
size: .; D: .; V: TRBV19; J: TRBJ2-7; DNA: TGTGCCAGTACTGACGGGGGCTCCTACGAGCAGTACTTC; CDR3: CASTDGGSYEQYF
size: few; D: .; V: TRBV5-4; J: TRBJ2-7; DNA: TGTGCCAGCAGCGACCCTAGCGAATCCTACGAGCAGTACTTC; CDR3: CASSDPSESYEQYF
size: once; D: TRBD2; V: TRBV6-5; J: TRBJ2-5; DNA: TGTGCCAGCTCGCGGGGGGTGGGAGAGACCCAGTACTTC; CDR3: CASSRGVGETQYF
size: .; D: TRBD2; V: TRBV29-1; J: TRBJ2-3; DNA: TGCAGCGTTGAACTTTCTAGCGGGGGGTACACAGATACGCAGTATTTT; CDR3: CSVELSSGGYTDTQYF
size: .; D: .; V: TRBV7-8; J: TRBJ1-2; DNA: TGTGCCAGCAGCTTGGGGGCAGATGGCTACACCTTC; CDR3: CASSLGADGYTF
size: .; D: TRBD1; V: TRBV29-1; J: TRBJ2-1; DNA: TGCAGCGTTGGGACAGGGTTGCATGAGCAGTTCTTC; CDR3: CSVGTGLHEQFF
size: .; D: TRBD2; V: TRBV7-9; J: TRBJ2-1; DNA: TGTGCCAGCAGTCAGACCGGGGGGGCCTCCTACAATGAGCAGTTCTTC; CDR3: CASSQTGGASYNEQFF
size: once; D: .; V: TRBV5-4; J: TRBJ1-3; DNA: TGTGCCAGCAGCTTGTATAGCTCTGGAAACACCATATATTTT; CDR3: CASSLYSSGNTIYF
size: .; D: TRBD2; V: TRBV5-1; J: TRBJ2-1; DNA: TGCGCCAGCAGCAGCAATACTGGACTAGCGGGGGGGTATCAGTTCTTC; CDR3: CASSSNTGLAGGYQFF
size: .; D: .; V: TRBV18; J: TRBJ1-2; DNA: TGTGCCAGCTCCGAAGCCAGGGAAGGTGGCTACACCTTC; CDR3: CASSEAREGGYTF
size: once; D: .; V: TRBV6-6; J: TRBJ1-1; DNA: TGTGCCAGCAGTTACTGGCACACGAACACTGAAGCTTTCTTT; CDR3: CASSYWHTNTEAFF
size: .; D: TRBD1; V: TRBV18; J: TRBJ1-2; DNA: TGTGCCAGCTCACCGGGACAGGCGGGGTATGGCTACACCTTC; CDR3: CASSPGQAGYGYTF
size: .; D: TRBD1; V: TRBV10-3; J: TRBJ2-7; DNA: TGTGCCATCAGGGATGCCGGGACAGGGCAATACGAGCAGTACTTC; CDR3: CAIRDAGTGQYEQYF
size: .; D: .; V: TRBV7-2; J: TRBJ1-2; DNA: TGTGCCAGCAGCTTAGGGGCCGGGACTTCCACCTTC; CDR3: CASSLGAGTSTF
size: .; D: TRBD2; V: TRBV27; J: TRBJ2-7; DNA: TGTGCCAGCAGTGATACTAGCGACCCCTACGAGCAGTACTTC; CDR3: CASSDTSDPYEQYF
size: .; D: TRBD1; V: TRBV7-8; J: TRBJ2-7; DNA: TGTGCCAGCAGCGGACCACAGGGGCTGACGGGCGAGCAGTACTTC; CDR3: CASSGPQGLTGEQYF
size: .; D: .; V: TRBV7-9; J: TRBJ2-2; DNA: TGTGCCAGCAGCCAACAGGGCAGCGGGGAGCTGTTTTTT; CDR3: CASSQQGSGELFF
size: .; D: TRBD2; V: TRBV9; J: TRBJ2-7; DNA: TGTGCCAGCAGCGTAACGCCGGGGGGGTCCCACGAGCAGTACTTC; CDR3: CASSVTPGGSHEQYF
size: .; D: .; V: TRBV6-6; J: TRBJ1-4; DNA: TGTGCCAGCAGACGTGGCGGCGGCTCTGATGAAAAACTGTTTTTT; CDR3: CASRRGGGSDEKLFF
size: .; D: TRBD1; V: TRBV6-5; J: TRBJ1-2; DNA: TGTGCCAGCAGTTCCGACAGGGGGGGTCAGGATGGCTACACCTTC; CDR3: CASSSDRGGQDGYTF
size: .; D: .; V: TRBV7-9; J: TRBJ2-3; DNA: TGTGCCACCAGGGGGGTGACTAGCGTATCGACAGATACGCAGTATTTT; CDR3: CATRGVTSVSTDTQYF
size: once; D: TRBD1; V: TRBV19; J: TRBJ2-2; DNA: TGTGCCAGTACCCCCCACAGGGGGAACATCGGGGAGCTGTTTTTT; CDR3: CASTPHRGNIGELFF
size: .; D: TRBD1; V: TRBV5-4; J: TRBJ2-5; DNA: TGTGCCAGCAGCTCGGGGACAGGGATCACGGAGACCCAGTACTTC; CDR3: CASSSGTGITETQYF
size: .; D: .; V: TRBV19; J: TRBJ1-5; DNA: TGTGCCAGTGCCGGTAGCAATCAGCCCCAGCATTTT; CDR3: CASAGSNQPQHF
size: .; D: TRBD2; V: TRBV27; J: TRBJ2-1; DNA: TGTGCCAGCAGTTTTTCGGGGGGCAATGAGCAGTTCTTC; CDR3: CASSFSGGNEQFF
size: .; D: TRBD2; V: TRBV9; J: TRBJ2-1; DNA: TGTGCCAGCAGCGTAGGGCGGGGGGCTACAATGGAGCAGTTCTTC; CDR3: CASSVGRGATMEQFF
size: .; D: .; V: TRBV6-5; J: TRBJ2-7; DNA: TGTGCCAGCAGTTACCTCGTAGGGAGAAACTACGAGCAGTACTTC; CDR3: CASSYLVGRNYEQYF
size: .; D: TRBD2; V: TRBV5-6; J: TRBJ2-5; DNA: TGTGCCAGCAGCTGGAGGGGCGGGGGGGCCGTCCCTTCGGAGACCCAGTACTTC; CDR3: CASSWRGGGAVPSETQYF
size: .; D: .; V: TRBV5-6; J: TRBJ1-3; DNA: TGTGCCAGCAGCTTGGTACCAACCCTATCTGGAAACACCATATATTTT; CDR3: CASSLVPTLSGNTIYF
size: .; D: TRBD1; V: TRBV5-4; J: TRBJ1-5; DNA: TGTGCCAGCAGACCAGACACCGGGACAGGGGTTCAGCCCCAGCATTTT; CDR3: CASRPDTGTGVQPQHF
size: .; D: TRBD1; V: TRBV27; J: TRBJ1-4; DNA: TGTGCCAGCAGTTTATTCAGGCAGGGGGGCGGTGAAAAACTGTTTTTT; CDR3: CASSLFRQGGGEKLFF
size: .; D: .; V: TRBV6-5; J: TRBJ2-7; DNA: TGTGCCAGCAGTTACTCGACAGGAAACGAGCAGTACTTC; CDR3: CASSYSTGNEQYF
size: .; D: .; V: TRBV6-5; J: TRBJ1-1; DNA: TGTGCCAGCACTACGGGACACAACAAGAACACTGAAGCTTTCTTT; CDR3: CASTTGHNKNTEAFF
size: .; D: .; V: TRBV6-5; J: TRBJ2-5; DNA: TGTGCCAGCAGTTACTCGGCTAGCGCAGGAGAGACCCAGTACTTC; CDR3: CASSYSASAGETQYF
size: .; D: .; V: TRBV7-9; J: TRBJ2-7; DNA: TGTGCCAGCAGCTTAGGGCAGGGAATATCCTACGAGCAGTACTTC; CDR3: CASSLGQGISYEQYF
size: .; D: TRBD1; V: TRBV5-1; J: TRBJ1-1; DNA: TGCGCCAGCAGCTTCATACAGGGGGCGGACACTGAAGCTTTCTTT; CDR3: CASSFIQGADTEAFF
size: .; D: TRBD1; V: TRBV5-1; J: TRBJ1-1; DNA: TGCGCCAGCAGCTTGGGGAGACAGGGGGCGAGGGCTGAAGCTTTCTTT; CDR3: CASSLGRQGARAEAFF
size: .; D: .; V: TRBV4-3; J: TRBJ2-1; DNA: TGCGCCAGCAGCCAAGTTTTGCCGGGGGAGCAGTTCTTC; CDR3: CASSQVLPGEQFF
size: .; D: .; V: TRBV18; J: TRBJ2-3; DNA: TGTGCCAGCTCGCCAGCCCTTACCAACAGGGAAGATACGCAGTATTTT; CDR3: CASSPALTNREDTQYF
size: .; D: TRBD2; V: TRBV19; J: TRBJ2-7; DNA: TGTGCCAGTAGTTCCGGGACTAGCGGCGACGAGCAGTACTTC; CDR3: CASSSGTSGDEQYF
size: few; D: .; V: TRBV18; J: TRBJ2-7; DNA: TGTGCCAGCTCAGGCGCAGGTGTAAACGAGCAGTACTTC; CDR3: CASSGAGVNEQYF
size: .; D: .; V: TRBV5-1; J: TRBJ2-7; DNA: TGCGTCAGCAGCTTGATGGCGGGCCTTGAGGACGAGCAGTACTTC; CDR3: CVSSLMAGLEDEQYF
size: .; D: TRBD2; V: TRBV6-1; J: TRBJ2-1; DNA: TGTGCCAGCAGTGGCCTACTAGCGGGGGGCCGGGATGAGCAGTTCTTC; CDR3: CASSGLLAGGRDEQFF
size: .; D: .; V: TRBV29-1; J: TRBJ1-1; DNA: TGCAGCGTTGCCCAGACCAGGGTATGGACTGAAGCTTTCTTT; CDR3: CSVAQTRVWTEAFF
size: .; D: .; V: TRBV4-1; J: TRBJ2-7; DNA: TGCGCCAGCAGCCAAGACTCCAGGACCTACGAGCAGTACTTC; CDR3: CASSQDSRTYEQYF
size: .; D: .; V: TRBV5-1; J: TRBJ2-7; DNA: TGCGCCAGCAGGTGGTCGGGGAACTACGAGCAGTACTTC; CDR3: CASRWSGNYEQYF
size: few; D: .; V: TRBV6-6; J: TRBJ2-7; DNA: TGTGCCAGCAGTCAGCGGACCACCTACGAGCAGTACTTC; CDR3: CASSQRTTYEQYF
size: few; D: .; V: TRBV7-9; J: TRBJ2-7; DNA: TGTGCCAGCAGCTTAGCTCTACAGGAGCAGTACTTC; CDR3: CASSLALQEQYF
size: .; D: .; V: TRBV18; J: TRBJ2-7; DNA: TGTGCCAGCTCACCGGTGGCAGACTACGAGCAGTACTTC; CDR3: CASSPVADYEQYF
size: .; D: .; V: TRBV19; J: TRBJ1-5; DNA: TGTGCCAGTTCCGGACATGTCGATCAGCCCCAGCATTTT; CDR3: CASSGHVDQPQHF
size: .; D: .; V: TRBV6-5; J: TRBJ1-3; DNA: TGTGCCAGCAGTTTGTTGGGGGGCTCTGGAAACACCATATATTTT; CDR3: CASSLLGGSGNTIYF
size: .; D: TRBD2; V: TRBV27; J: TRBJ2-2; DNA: TGTGCCAGCAGTCCCTTAGCGGGGCTGAACACCGGGGAGCTGTTTTTT; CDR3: CASSPLAGLNTGELFF
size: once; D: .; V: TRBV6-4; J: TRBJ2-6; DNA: TGTGCCAGCAGGACCCTGACAGGCCCGAGGCTCTCTGGGGCCAACGTCCTGACTTTC; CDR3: CASRTLTGPRLSGANVLTF
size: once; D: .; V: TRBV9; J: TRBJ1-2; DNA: TGTGCCAGCAGCGTCAGGGGCCACTATGGCTACACCTTC; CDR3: CASSVRGHYGYTF
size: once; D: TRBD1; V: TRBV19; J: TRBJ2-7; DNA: TGTGCCAGTAGTGCAACGACAGGGGACTACGAGCAGTACTTC; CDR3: CASSATTGDYEQYF